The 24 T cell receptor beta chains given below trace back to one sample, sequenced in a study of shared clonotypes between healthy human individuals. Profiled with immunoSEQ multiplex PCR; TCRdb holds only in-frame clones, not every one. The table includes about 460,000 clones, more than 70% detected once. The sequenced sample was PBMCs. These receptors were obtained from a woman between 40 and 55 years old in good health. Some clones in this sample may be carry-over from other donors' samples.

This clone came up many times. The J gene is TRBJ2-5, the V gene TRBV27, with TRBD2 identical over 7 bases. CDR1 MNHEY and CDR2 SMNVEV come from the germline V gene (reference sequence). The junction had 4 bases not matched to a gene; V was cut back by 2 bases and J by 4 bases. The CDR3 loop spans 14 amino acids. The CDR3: CASSLEGGAETQYF. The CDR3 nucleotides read TGTGCCAGCAGTTTAGAGGGAGGGGCAGAGACCCAGTACTTC.

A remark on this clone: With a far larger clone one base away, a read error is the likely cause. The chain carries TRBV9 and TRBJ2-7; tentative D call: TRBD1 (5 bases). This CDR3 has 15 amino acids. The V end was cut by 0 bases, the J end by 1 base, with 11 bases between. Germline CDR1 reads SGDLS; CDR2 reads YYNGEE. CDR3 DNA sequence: TGTGCCAGCAGCGTAGAAGGGGCAGGGTCCTACGAGCAGTACTTC. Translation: CASSVEGAGSYEQYF. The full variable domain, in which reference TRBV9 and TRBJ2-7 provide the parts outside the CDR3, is DSGVTQTPKHLITATGQRVTLRCSPRSGDLSVYWYQQSLDQGLQFLIQYYNGEERAKGNILERFSAQQFPDLHSELNLSSLELGDSALYFCASSVEGAGSYEQYFGPGTRLTVT.

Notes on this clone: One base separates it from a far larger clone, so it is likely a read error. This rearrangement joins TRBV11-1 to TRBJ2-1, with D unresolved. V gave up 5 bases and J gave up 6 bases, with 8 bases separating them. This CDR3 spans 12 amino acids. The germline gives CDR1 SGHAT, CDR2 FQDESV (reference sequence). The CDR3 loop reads CASSPTGNEQFF. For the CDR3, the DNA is TGTGCCAGCAGCCCGACTGGCAATGAGCAGTTCTTC.

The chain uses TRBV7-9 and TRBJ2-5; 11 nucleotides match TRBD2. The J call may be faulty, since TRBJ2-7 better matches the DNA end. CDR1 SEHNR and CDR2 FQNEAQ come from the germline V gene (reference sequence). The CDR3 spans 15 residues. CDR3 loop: CASSFLAGGNYEQYF. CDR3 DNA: TGTGCCAGCAGCTTCCTAGCGGGAGGCAACTACGAGCAGTACTTC.

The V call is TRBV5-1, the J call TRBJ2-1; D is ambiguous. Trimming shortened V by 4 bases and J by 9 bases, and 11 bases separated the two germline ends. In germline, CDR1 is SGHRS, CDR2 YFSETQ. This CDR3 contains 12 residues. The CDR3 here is CASSPAWGEQFF. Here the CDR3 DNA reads TGCGCCAGCAGCCCCGCGTGGGGTGAGCAGTTCTTC.

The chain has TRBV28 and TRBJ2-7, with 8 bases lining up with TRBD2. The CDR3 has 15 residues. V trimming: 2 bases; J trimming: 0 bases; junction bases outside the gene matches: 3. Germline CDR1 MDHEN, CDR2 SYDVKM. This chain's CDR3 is CASSLPGGPSYEQYF. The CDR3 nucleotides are TGTGCCAGCAGTTTACCGGGAGGGCCCTCCTACGAGCAGTACTTC.

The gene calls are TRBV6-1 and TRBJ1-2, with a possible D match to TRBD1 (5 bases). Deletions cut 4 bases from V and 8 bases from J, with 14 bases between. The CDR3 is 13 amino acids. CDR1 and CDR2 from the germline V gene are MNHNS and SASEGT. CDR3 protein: CASSATVGGGYTF. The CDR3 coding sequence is TGTGCCAGCAGTGCGACAGTCGGGGGAGGCTACACCTTC.

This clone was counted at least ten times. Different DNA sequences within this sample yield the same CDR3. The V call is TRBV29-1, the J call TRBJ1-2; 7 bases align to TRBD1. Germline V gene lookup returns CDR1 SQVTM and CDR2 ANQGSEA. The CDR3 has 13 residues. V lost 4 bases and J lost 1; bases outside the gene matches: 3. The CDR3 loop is CSVGTGDNYGYTF. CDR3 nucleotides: TGCAGCGTTGGGACAGGAGATAACTATGGCTACACCTTC. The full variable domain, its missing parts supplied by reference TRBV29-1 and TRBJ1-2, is SAVISQKPSRDICQRGTSLTIQCQVDSQVTMMFWYRQQPGQSLTLIATANQGSEATYESGFVIDKFPISRPNLTFSTLTVSNMSPEDSSIYLCSVGTGDNYGYTFGSGTRLTVV.

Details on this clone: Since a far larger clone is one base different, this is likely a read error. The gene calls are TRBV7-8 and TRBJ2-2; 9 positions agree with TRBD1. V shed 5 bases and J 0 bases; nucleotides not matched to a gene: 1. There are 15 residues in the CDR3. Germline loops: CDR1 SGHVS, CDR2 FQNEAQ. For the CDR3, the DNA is TGTGCCAGCAGCCGGGACAGGGCGAACACCGGGGAGCTGTTTTTT. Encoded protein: CASSRDRANTGELFF.

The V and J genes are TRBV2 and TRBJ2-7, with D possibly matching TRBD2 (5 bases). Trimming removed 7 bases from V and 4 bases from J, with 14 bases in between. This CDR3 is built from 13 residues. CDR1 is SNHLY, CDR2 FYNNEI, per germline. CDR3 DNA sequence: TGTGCCAGCAATCGAGGGTTCGGTTACGAGCAGTACTTC. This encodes CASNRGFGYEQYF. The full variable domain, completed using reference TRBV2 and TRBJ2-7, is EPEVTQTPSHQVTQMGQEVILRCVPISNHLYFYWYRQILGQKVEFLVSFYNNEISEKSEIFDDQFSVERPDGSNFTLKIRSTKLEDSAMYFCASNRGFGYEQYFGPGTRLTVT.

In DNA, the CDR3 is TGTGCCAGCACCCTAACGGGGACAGGGGGTGTGAGGGAGCTGTTTTTT. Its protein product is CASTLTGTGGVRELFF. The chain combines TRBV28 with TRBJ2-2; TRBD1 aligns across 11 bases. Germline CDR1 and CDR2: MDHEN and SYDVKM. The J segment lost 9 bases and the V segment lost 7 bases, leaving 13 bases of the junction unmatched. The CDR3 loop spans 16 amino acids.

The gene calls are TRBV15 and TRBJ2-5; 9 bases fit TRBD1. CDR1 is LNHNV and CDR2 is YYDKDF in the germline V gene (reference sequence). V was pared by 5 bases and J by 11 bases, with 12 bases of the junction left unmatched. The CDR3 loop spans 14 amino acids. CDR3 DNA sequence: TGTGCCACCAGCGAGGACAGGGGATTGGGAGAGCAGTACTTC. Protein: CATSEDRGLGEQYF.

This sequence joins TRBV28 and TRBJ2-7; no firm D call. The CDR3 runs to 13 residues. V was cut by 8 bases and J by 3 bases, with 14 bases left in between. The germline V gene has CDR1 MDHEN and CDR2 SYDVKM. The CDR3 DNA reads TGTGCCAGCGGCCCGTTGGGCAACTACGAGCAGTACTTC. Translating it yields CASGPLGNYEQYF.

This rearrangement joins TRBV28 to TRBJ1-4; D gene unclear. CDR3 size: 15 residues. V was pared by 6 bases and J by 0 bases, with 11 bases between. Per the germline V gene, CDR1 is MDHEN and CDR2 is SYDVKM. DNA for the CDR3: TGTGCCAGCAGCACCGTTGGAGCAACTAATGAAAAACTGTTTTTT. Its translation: CASSTVGATNEKLFF. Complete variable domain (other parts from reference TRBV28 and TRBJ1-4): DVKVTQSSRYLVKRTGEKVFLECVQDMDHENMFWYRQDPGLGLRLIYFSYDVKMKEKGDIPEGYSVSREKKERFSLILESASTNQTSMYLCASSTVGATNEKLFFGSGTQLSVL.

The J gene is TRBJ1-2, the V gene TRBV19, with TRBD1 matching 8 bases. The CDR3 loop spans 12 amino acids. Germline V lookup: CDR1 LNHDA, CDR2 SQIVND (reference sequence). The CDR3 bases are TGTGCTTGGGGGACAGGAAACTATGGCTACACCTTC. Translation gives CAWGTGNYGYTF.

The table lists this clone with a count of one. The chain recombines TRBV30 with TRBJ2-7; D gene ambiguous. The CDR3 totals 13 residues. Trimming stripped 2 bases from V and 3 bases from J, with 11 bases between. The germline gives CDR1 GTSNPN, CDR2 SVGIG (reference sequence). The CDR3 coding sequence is TGTGCCTGGAGTAGATCGGCCCTCTACGAGCAGTACTTC. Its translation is CAWSRSALYEQYF.

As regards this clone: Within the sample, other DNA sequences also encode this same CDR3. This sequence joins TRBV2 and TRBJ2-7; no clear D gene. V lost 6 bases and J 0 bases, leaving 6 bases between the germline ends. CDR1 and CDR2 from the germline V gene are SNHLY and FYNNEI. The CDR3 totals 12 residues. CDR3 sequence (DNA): TGTGCCAGCAGGACGGACTCCTACGAGCAGTACTTC. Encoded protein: CASRTDSYEQYF.

The CDR3 here is CASSPRTGRPLSETQYF. The CDR3 DNA is TGTGCCAGCAGCCCGCGGACAGGGAGGCCTTTATCGGAGACCCAGTACTTC. The chain is built from TRBV5-4 and TRBJ2-5, with 8 bases identical to TRBD1. Germline CDR1 and CDR2: SGHNT and YYREEE (reference sequence). This CDR3 has 17 amino acids. Germline trimming cut 4 bases from V and 5 bases from J; bases unmatched to any gene: 16.

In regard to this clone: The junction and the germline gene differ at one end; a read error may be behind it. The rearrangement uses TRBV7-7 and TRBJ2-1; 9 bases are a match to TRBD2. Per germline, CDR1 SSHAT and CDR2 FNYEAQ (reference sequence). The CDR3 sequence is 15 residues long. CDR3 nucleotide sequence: TGTGCTAGCAGCTTACCAGCGGGAGGCTACAATGAGCAGTTCTTC. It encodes CASSLPAGGYNEQFF.

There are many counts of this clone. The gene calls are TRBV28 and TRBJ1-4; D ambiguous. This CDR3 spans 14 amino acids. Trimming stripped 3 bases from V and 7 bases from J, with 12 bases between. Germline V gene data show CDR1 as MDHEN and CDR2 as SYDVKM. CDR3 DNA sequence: TGTGCCAGCAGTTTTTCCGGATCCCGTGAAAAACTGTTTTTT. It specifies CASSFSGSREKLFF.

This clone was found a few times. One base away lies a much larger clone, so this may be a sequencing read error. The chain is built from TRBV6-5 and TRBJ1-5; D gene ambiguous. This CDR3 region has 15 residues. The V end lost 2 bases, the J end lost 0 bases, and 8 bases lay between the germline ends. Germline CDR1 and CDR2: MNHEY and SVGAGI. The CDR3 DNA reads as TGTGCCAGCAGTTACGAGGGCTATAGCAATCAGCCCCAGCATTTT. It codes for CASSYEGYSNQPQHF.

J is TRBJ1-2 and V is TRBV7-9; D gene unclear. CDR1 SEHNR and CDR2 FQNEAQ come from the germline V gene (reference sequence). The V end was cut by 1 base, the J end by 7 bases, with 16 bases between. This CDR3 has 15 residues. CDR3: CASSLGVGGPSGYTF. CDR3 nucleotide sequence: TGTGCCAGCAGCTTAGGGGTCGGAGGTCCTAGTGGCTACACCTTC. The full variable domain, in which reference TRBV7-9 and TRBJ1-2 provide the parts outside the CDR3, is DTGVSQNPRHKITKRGQNVTFRCDPISEHNRLYWYRQTLGQGPEFLTYFQNEAQLEKSRLLSDRFSAERPKGSFSTLEIQRTEQGDSAMYLCASSLGVGGPSGYTFGSGTRLTVV.

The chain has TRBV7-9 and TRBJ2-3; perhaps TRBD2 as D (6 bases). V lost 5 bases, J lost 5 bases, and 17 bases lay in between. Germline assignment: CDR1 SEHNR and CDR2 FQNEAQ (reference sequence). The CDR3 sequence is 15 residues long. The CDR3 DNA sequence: TGTGCCAGCAGCACACCGGGACTCACATTAGATACGCAGTATTTT. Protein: CASSTPGLTLDTQYF.

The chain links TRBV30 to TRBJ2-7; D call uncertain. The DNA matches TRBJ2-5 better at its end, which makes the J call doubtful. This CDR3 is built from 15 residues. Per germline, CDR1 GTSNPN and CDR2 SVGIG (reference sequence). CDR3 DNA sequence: TGTGCCTGGAGTGACCCGACCCGGGCCCAAGAGACCCAGTACTTC. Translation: CAWSDPTRAQETQYF.